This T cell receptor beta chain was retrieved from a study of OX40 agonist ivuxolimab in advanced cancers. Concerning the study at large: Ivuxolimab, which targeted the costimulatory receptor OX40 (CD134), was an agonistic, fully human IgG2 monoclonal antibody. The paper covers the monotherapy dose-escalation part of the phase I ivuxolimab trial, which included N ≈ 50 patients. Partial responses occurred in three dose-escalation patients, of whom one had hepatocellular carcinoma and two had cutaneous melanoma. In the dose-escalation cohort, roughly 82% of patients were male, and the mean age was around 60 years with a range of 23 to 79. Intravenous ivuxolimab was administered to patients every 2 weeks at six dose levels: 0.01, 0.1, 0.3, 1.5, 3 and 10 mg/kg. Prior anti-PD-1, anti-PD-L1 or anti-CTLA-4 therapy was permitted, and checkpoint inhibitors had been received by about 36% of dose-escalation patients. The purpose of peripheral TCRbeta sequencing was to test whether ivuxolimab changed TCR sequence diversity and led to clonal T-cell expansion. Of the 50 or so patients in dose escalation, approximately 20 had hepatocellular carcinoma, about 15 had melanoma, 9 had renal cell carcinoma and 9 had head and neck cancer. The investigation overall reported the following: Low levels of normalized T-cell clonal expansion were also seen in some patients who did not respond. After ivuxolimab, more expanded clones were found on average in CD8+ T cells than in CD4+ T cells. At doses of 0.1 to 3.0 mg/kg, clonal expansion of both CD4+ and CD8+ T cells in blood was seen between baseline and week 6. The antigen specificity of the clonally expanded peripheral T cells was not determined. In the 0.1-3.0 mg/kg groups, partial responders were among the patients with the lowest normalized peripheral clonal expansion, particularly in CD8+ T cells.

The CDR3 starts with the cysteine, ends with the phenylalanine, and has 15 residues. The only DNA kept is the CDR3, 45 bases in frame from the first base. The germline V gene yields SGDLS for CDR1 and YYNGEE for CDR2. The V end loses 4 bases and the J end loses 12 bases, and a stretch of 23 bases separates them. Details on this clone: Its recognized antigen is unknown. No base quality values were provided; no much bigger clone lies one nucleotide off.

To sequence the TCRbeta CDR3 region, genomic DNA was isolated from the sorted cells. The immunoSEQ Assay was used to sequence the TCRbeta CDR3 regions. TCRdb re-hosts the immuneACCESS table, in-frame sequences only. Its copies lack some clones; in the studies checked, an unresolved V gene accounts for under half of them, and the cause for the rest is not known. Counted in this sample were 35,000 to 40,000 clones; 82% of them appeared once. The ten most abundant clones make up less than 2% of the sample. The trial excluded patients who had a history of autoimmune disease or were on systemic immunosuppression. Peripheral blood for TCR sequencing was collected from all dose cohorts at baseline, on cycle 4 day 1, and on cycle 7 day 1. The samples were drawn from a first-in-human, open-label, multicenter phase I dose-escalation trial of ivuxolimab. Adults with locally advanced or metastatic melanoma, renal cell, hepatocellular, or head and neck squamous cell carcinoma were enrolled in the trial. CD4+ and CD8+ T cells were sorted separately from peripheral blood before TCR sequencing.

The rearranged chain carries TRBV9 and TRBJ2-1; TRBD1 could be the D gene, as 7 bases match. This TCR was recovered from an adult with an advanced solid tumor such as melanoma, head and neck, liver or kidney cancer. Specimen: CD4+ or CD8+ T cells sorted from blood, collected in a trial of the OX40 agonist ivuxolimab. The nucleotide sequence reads TGTGCCAGCAGCTCCACCCAAGGGGGCGGGACAGTGCAGTTCTTC. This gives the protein CASSSTQGGGTVQFF.